A selection of T cell receptor beta chains follows, all from one sample in a study of Graves' ophthalmopathy and Graves' hyperthyroidism. TCRdb re-analysed the multiplex PCR reads in MiXCR, keeping a single row per CDR3 protein. The top ten hold 40% to 45% of the sample, which has almost 750,000 distinct CDR3 sequences, approximately 40% seen once. The sequenced sample consisted of peripheral blood. Receptors were obtained from an adult man with Graves' ophthalmopathy. Both conserved end residues are part of each CDR3. D genes are given only for firm matches. The size field is filled for only some rows; it gives once, few, many or a size class.

cdr3_nt cdr3_aa j_call v_call d_call clone_size
TGTGCCAGCAGTGACTTCGGCGCAGTGGAGACCCAGTACTTC CASSDFGAVETQYF TRBJ2-5 TRBV25-1 - -
TGTGCCAGTACACAGGGAGGAAGCAATCAGCCCCAGCATTTT CASTQGGSNQPQHF TRBJ1-5 TRBV19 - many
TGTGCCAGCAGGAGACAGGGGGCTGGCGAGCAGTACTTC CASRRQGAGEQYF TRBJ2-7 TRBV7-8 TRBD1 -
TGTGCCAGCAGTGAATGGGCGCGGGGGGGCGGTAAAGCTGATCACGAGCAGTACTTC CASSEWARGGGKADHEQYF TRBJ2-7 TRBV2 TRBD2 few
TGCGCCAGCAGCCAAGGCCCGACAGGGGACCAGCCCCAGCATTTT CASSQGPTGDQPQHF TRBJ1-5 TRBV4-3 TRBD1 few
TGTGCCAGCAGCTTAGTCGGGGTTCTCTCTGGGGCCAACGTCCTGACTTTC CASSLVGVLSGANVLTF TRBJ2-6 TRBV7-9 - few
TGCAGTGCTATTGGGGTAGCGGGAGTTGTCTACGAGCAGTACTTC CSAIGVAGVVYEQYF TRBJ2-7 TRBV20-1 TRBD2 -
TGTGCCAGCAGCTGGAGATCGCTTTTT CASSWRSLF TRBJ1-4 TRBV5-8 - many
TGTGCCACCAGTGATTCGACGGGGGGGCCTTACAATGAGCAGTTCTTC CATSDSTGGPYNEQFF TRBJ2-1 TRBV24-1 TRBD2 -
TGTGCCAGCAGCTCGAAACGGGACAGTCGAGAGACCCAGTACTTC CASSSKRDSRETQYF TRBJ2-5 TRBV14 TRBD1 few
TGCACCTACCGGGACAGGGGCTATGGCTACACCTTC CTYRDRGYGYTF TRBJ1-2 TRBV29-1 TRBD1 -
TGCAGCTTACTGTCCCCCTACGAGCAGTACTTC CSLLSPYEQYF TRBJ2-7 TRBV29-1 - -
TGTGCCAGCAGCTTGTTGGGCGTGGACACCGGGGAGCTGTTTTTT CASSLLGVDTGELFF TRBJ2-2 TRBV5-4 - few
TGTGCCAGCAGTTACTCGTCGGAAGTGCGGCCCCAGCATTTT CASSYSSEVRPQHF TRBJ1-5 TRBV6-6 - many
TGCAGTGCTAGTGGACAGGCCAATCAGCCCCAGCATTTT CSASGQANQPQHF TRBJ1-5 TRBV20-1 TRBD1 -
TGTGCCAGCAGCTTAGGAGGGGGGACAGGCTACGAGCAGTACTTC CASSLGGGTGYEQYF TRBJ2-7 TRBV11-1 TRBD1 few
TGTGCCAGCAGCTTAGATCCCGGCGTCCGGACCCAGTACTTC CASSLDPGVRTQYF TRBJ2-5 TRBV7-2 - few
TGTGCCACCAGCAGAGGAGGACAGGGTAGCTACGAGCAGTACTTC CATSRGGQGSYEQYF TRBJ2-7 TRBV15 TRBD1 -
TGTGCCAGCAGTTTTTCTCGGTCCCAAGAGACCCAGTACTTC CASSFSRSQETQYF TRBJ2-5 TRBV12-3/TRBV12-4 - few
TGTGCCAGCAGCTTAGATAGCGGGAGAATCGACGAGCAGTACTTC CASSLDSGRIDEQYF TRBJ2-7 TRBV7-2 TRBD2 few
TGCGCCAGCAGCTTCGGACAGGGGAGTGGCTACACCTTC CASSFGQGSGYTF TRBJ1-2 TRBV5-1 TRBD1 -
TGTGCCAGCAGCCAACAGGGGGTTGGCAATCAGCCCCAGCATTTT CASSQQGVGNQPQHF TRBJ1-5 TRBV2 TRBD1 many
TGTGCTAGCAGCTTAGAGGGACAGGGGATTGGAGAGACCCAGTACTTC CASSLEGQGIGETQYF TRBJ2-5 TRBV7-7 TRBD1 once
TGTGCCACCAGTGATTCCGGGTTGTATGGCTACACCTTC CATSDSGLYGYTF TRBJ1-2 TRBV24-1 - many
TGCGCCAGCGGTACAGGGGATCTCAATGAAAAACTGTTTTTT CASGTGDLNEKLFF TRBJ1-4 TRBV5-1 TRBD1 few
TGTGCCAGCAGCTTCTCGGACTTCTCCTACGAGCAGTACTTC CASSFSDFSYEQYF TRBJ2-7 TRBV7-6 - -
TGTGCCAGTGCTTCCCAGGGTAACTATGGCTACACCTTC CASASQGNYGYTF TRBJ1-2 TRBV19 - -
TGTGCCAGCAGTTCACCCCGACAGGGCAATCAGCCCCAGCATTTT CASSSPRQGNQPQHF TRBJ1-5 TRBV24-1 - few
TGCAGCGCCTCCGGGACAGGGGACTACGAGCAGTACTTC CSASGTGDYEQYF TRBJ2-7 TRBV29-1 TRBD1 many
TGTGCCAGCAGCCGGGGACAGCAGCCCTACGAGCAGTACTTC CASSRGQQPYEQYF TRBJ2-7 TRBV12-3/TRBV12-4 TRBD1 -
TGTGCCAGCAACAGTTATAGGGCCGGGAATGAGCAGTTCTTC CASNSYRAGNEQFF TRBJ2-1 TRBV2 - -
TGTGCCAGTAAGCCAGGTGATTATGGCTACACCTTC CASKPGDYGYTF TRBJ1-2 TRBV19 - many
TGTGCCAGCAGTTATTTAGGGGCAGGAGCCTACGAGCAGTACTTC CASSYLGAGAYEQYF TRBJ2-7 TRBV6-5 - few